Following are 6 T cell receptor beta chains from one sample sequenced in a study of T-cell reconstitution after alpha-beta-depleted transplantation in children. Molecular barcoding with unique molecular identifiers was used for the TCRbeta library. TCRdb ran MiXCR on the PCR reads and lists one entry per CDR3 protein. The sample holds about a million distinct CDR3 sequences, roughly 29% seen once. This specimen consisted of PBMCs, mostly from graft donor cells, obtained 360 days after TCRalphabeta/CD19-depleted stem cell transplant. Receptor source: a boy younger than two who had a stem cell transplant for SCID, so the T cells may come from the graft donor.

The table lists this clonotype with a few counts. This chain joins TRBV7-2 and TRBJ2-2; 8 bases map to TRBD2. CDR1 is SGHTA, CDR2 FQGNSA, per germline. The CDR3 length is 16 residues. J was trimmed by 5 bases and V by 1 base; bases with no gene match: 6. The CDR3 DNA follows: TGTGCCAGCAGCTTAGAACTACTAGCGGATACCGGGGAGCTGTTTTTT. This codes for CASSLELLADTGELFF.

This clonotype was seen a few times. The chain is built from TRBV15 and TRBJ1-2; D is undetermined. This CDR3 contains 14 residues. Germline CDR1 LNHNV, CDR2 YYDKDF (reference sequence). V shed 0 bases and J shed 8 bases, with 13 bases lying between them. The CDR3 sequence: CATSRDVGSGGYTF. The CDR3 coding sequence is TGTGCCACCAGCAGAGATGTAGGGAGTGGGGGCTACACCTTC.

The V call is TRBV6-2 or TRBV6-3, the J call TRBJ1-5; the match to TRBD1 covers 9 bases. The CDR3 length is 14 residues. CDR1 is MNHEY, CDR2 SVGEGT, per germline. The V segment lost 8 bases and the J segment 4 bases; nucleotides outside the gene matches: 6. The CDR3 sequence is CASGDRERNQPQHF. The CDR3, as DNA: TGTGCCAGCGGGGACAGGGAAAGAAATCAGCCCCAGCATTTT.

The rearrangement uses TRBV5-1 and TRBJ2-7; TRBD1 is a possible D gene (5 bases). Germline CDR1 SGHRS, CDR2 YFSETQ. Trimming stripped 1 base from V and 3 bases from J, with 14 bases between. The CDR3 loop spans 15 amino acids. The CDR3 region has the DNA TGCGCCAGCAGCTTGTCTGTTGCGCAGGGCTACGAGCAGTACTTC. Its translation: CASSLSVAQGYEQYF.

The J gene is TRBJ2-3, the V gene TRBV20-1, with D perhaps assigned TRBD1 or TRBD2 (5 bases each). CDR1 is DFQATT and CDR2 is SNEGSKA in the germline V gene (reference sequence). The V and J ends lost 1 base and 2 bases respectively, with 13 bases between them. The CDR3 covers 15 residues. CDR3 in DNA: TGCAGTGCTAGAGCGCCAGAGGGGACCACAGATACGCAGTATTTT. Protein sequence: CSARAPEGTTDTQYF.

The table lists this clonotype with many counts. The chain carries TRBV29-1 and TRBJ1-4; 7 bases match TRBD1. The V segment lost 5 bases and the J segment 7 bases; nucleotides outside the gene matches: 7. Germline CDR1 SQVTM, CDR2 ANQGSEA. CDR3 size: 13 residues. CDR3 bases: TGCAGCGTTCGACAGGGAGCAGGTGAAAAACTGTTTTTT. Protein sequence: CSVRQGAGEKLFF.